This passage covers 27 T cell receptor beta chains from one sample sequenced in a study of blood T cell repertoires in COVID-19. The method was immunoSEQ multiplex PCR; TCRdb's version includes in-frame clones alone and lacks a portion of them. The sample lists about 46,000 clones; 88% were seen once. Specimen: peripheral blood. The receptors shown here come from a man aged 50-60 years with acute or convalescent COVID-19.

This chain links TRBV19 with TRBJ1-2; TRBD1 aligns across 9 bases. The trim removed 4 bases at V and 7 bases at J, leaving 7 bases unmatched. This CDR3 is built from 14 residues. The germline V gene encodes CDR1 LNHDA and CDR2 SQIVND (reference sequence). The CDR3 DNA is TGTGCCAGTAGTACATGGGACAGGGCGGCTGGCTACACCTTC. Its translation is CASSTWDRAAGYTF.

This clone was seen more than once but under ten times. The chain combines TRBV5-1 with TRBJ1-2; 7 positions match TRBD1. Trimming took 0 bases from V and 2 from J; bases not matched to a gene: 4. Germline values: CDR1 SGHRS, CDR2 YFSETQ. This CDR3 region has 15 residues. DNA for the CDR3: TGCGCCAGCAGCTTGGCGGGACAGACCAACTATGGCTACACCTTC. Translation: CASSLAGQTNYGYTF.

J is TRBJ2-7 and V is TRBV27; 9 bases are a match to TRBD1. The CDR3 loop spans 14 amino acids. With 2 bases clipped from V and 3 bases from J, the junction kept 2 bases outside the gene matches. From germline, CDR1 is MNHEY and CDR2 SMNVEV (reference sequence). The CDR3 DNA reads TGTGCCAGCAGTTTACGACAGGGGGACTACGAGCAGTACTTC. Amino acid sequence: CASSLRQGDYEQYF.

This chain joins TRBV2 and TRBJ2-5, with 7 bases matching TRBD1. In germline, CDR1 is SNHLY, CDR2 FYNNEI. CDR3 length equals 13 residues. V dropped 6 bases and J dropped 2; count of bases not matched to a gene: 3. CDR3 sequence: CASSGQVQETQYF. The CDR3 nucleotides are TGTGCCAGCAGCGGACAGGTTCAAGAGACCCAGTACTTC. Together with reference TRBV2 and TRBJ2-5, the CDR3 gives the full variable domain: EPEVTQTPSHQVTQMGQEVILRCVPISNHLYFYWYRQILGQKVEFLVSFYNNEISEKSEIFDDQFSVERPDGSNFTLKIRSTKLEDSAMYFCASSGQVQETQYFGPGTRLLVL.

The chain employs TRBV12-5 and TRBJ1-5, with 8 bases that match TRBD1. Germline CDR1 LGHNT, CDR2 FRNRAP. The CDR3 loop spans 15 amino acids. The ends lost 1 base at V and 3 bases at J; junction bases unmatched: 2. CDR3 region: CASGLGTGINQPQHF. DNA of the CDR3: TGTGCTAGTGGTTTGGGGACAGGGATCAATCAGCCCCAGCATTTT.

The V call is TRBV6-4, the J call TRBJ2-1, with 9 bases lining up with TRBD2. The V segment lost 2 bases and the J segment 0 bases; nucleotides outside the gene matches: 2. Germline loops: CDR1 MRHNA, CDR2 SNTAGT. The CDR3 covers 16 residues. CDR3 nucleotides: TGTGCCAGCAGTGACCGAGCGGGGGGCTCCTACAATGAGCAGTTCTTC. This gives the protein CASSDRAGGSYNEQFF.

The chain employs TRBV21-1 and TRBJ2-7; the table's D call, TRBD1, was not checked against the DNA. TRBV21-1 is a pseudogene locus. The CDR3 covers 16 residues. CDR3 amino acids: CASYTEARTEGYEQYF. The CDR3 DNA reads as TGTGCCAGCTACACGGAGGCGAGGACAGAAGGGTACGAGCAGTACTTC.

V gene TRBV25-1 combines with J gene TRBJ1-3; no clear D. Germline V gives CDR1 MGHDK, CDR2 SYGVNS. The CDR3 consists of 11 residues. Trimming pared 4 bases from V and 8 bases from J, leaving 6 bases between. CDR3 loop: CASSGDYTIYF. CDR3 DNA sequence: TGTGCCAGCAGTGGAGATTACACCATATATTTT.

The gene calls are TRBV7-9 and TRBJ1-1; weak D call: TRBD1 (5 bases). This CDR3 is built from 13 residues. V shed 5 bases and J shed 10 bases, with 17 bases lying between them. Germline CDR1 is SEHNR and CDR2 is FQNEAQ (reference sequence). CDR3 region: CASSPQMGQGAFF. CDR3 coding DNA: TGTGCCAGCAGCCCGCAGATGGGGCAAGGAGCTTTCTTT. Supplemented by reference TRBV7-9 and TRBJ1-1, the full variable domain reads DTGVSQNPRHKITKRGQNVTFRCDPISEHNRLYWYRQTLGQGPEFLTYFQNEAQLEKSRLLSDRFSAERPKGSFSTLEIQRTEQGDSAMYLCASSPQMGQGAFFGQGTRLTVV.

This clone has only a few counts. The CDR3 nucleotides read TGTGCCACCAGTGAGCACGGGGGAGCAGAGACCCAGTACTTC. It yields the protein CATSEHGGAETQYF. The chain has TRBV24-1 and TRBJ2-5; D is possibly TRBD2 (6 bases). The V end lost 4 bases, the J end lost 4 bases, and 12 bases lay between the germline ends. Per the germline V gene, CDR1 is KGHDR and CDR2 is SFDVKD. This CDR3 spans 14 amino acids.

The CDR3, as DNA: TGTGCCAGCAGTCCCCGGGGGGGACGGGGAACTGAAGCTTTCTTT. Its protein product is CASSPRGGRGTEAFF. This chain joins TRBV6-6 and TRBJ1-1, with a weak D call TRBD1 (5 bases). V was clipped by 5 bases and J by 5 bases, with 18 bases between them. The V gene's germline CDR1 is MNHNY and CDR2 SVGAGI (reference sequence). The CDR3 sequence is 15 residues long.

The V gene is TRBV6-4, the J gene TRBJ1-5; tentatively, D is TRBD1 (5 bases). Trimming left V 6 bases short and J 5 bases short, with 23 bases between. The CDR3 length is 17 residues. Germline CDR1 MRHNA, CDR2 SNTAGT. The CDR3 is CASSPTHGRGRDQPQHF. The CDR3 bases are TGTGCCAGCAGCCCCACCCATGGTAGGGGCAGGGATCAGCCCCAGCATTTT.

V gene TRBV10-2 combines with J gene TRBJ2-3; 10 positions match TRBD2. V was pared by 8 bases and J by 7 bases, with 15 bases of the junction left unmatched. Germline CDR1 WSHSY, CDR2 SAAADI. There are 16 residues in the CDR3. The CDR3 reads CASETSKRGGTYTQYF. The CDR3 region has the DNA TGCGCCAGCGAAACGAGCAAGCGGGGGGGCACGTATACGCAGTATTTT.

The chain has TRBV4-1 and TRBJ2-2, with unresolved D. Germline values: CDR1 MGHRA, CDR2 YSYEKL. This CDR3 contains 15 residues. The V and J ends lost 0 bases and 3 bases respectively, with 8 bases between them. The CDR3 loop reads CASSQEVADTGELFF. The CDR3, as DNA: TGCGCCAGCAGCCAAGAGGTGGCGGACACCGGGGAGCTGTTTTTT.

The chain combines TRBV11-2 with TRBJ2-7; D is unresolved. This CDR3 contains 15 residues. V shed 2 bases and J shed 2 bases, with 13 bases lying between them. Germline loops: CDR1 SGHAT, CDR2 FQNNGV. The CDR3 loop reads CASSLLSRRPYEQYF. The CDR3 DNA reads as TGTGCCAGCAGCTTATTGTCTAGGCGGCCCTACGAGCAGTACTTC.

V usage is TRBV12-3 or TRBV12-4 and J usage is TRBJ1-2; D perhaps matches TRBD1 (5 bases). This CDR3 is 12 amino acids long. Trimming shortened V by 7 bases and J by 8 bases, and 14 bases separated the two germline ends. The CDR3 region has the DNA TGTGCCAGCACCCCACAGGCGCGGGGCTACACCTTC. Protein sequence: CASTPQARGYTF.

This rearrangement joins TRBV5-4 to TRBJ2-3; TRBD2 might be the D (6 bases). Between the trimmed V and J ends, which lost 0 bases and 2 bases, there was a span of 13 bases. The CDR3 length is 16 residues. Germline lookup yields CDR1 SGHNT and CDR2 YYREEE (reference sequence). The CDR3 loop reads CASSLAGGITTDTQYF. In nucleotides, the CDR3 is TGTGCCAGCAGCTTGGCCGGCGGGATTACCACAGATACGCAGTATTTT.

CDR3 in amino acids: CASSWGLAGSQETQYF. CDR3 DNA sequence: TGTGCCAGCAGCTGGGGACTAGCGGGGTCACAAGAGACCCAGTACTTC. V is TRBV5-4 and J is TRBJ2-5; the match to TRBD2 covers 13 bases. From germline, CDR1 is SGHNT and CDR2 YYREEE (reference sequence). Trimming removed 3 bases from V and 2 bases from J; junction bases left unmatched: 4. The CDR3 extends over 16 amino acids.

The chain is built from TRBV10-3 and TRBJ1-1; no firm D call. Germline V gene data show CDR1 as ENHRY and CDR2 as SYGVKD. This CDR3 spans 17 amino acids. Trimming left V 0 bases short and J 0 bases short, with 14 bases between. CDR3 sequence reads: CAISESGGGWMNTEAFF. In DNA, the CDR3 is TGTGCCATCAGTGAGTCCGGTGGAGGGTGGATGAACACTGAAGCTTTCTTT.

This rearrangement joins TRBV6-5 to TRBJ2-7; D remains unclear. Trimming removed 7 bases from V and 2 bases from J, with 15 bases in between. This CDR3 has 14 residues. Germline assignment: CDR1 MNHEY and CDR2 SVGAGI. This chain's CDR3 is CASNPRHKTYEQYF. Here the CDR3 DNA reads TGTGCCAGCAACCCGAGACACAAAACCTACGAGCAGTACTTC.

This rearrangement joins TRBV7-2 to TRBJ1-2; TRBD1 matches 9 bases. The CDR3 contains 15 residues. V lost 2 bases to trimming and J lost 8 bases; unmatched junction nucleotides: 9. CDR1 and CDR2 (germline): SGHTA, FQGNSA. The CDR3: CASSLLVTGGSGYTF. CDR3 DNA: TGTGCCAGCAGCTTATTAGTGACAGGGGGATCAGGCTACACCTTC.

Here the CDR3 reads CASSALSPIDQPQHF. The CDR3, as DNA: TGTGCCAGCAGCGCGTTAAGCCCTATAGATCAGCCCCAGCATTTT. This rearrangement joins TRBV9 to TRBJ1-5; D call uncertain. The V gene lost 3 bases and the J gene lost 5 bases, with 15 bases spanning the gap. Germline V gene data show CDR1 as SGDLS and CDR2 as YYNGEE. The CDR3 sequence is 15 residues long.

This clone was seen a few times. The chain has TRBV9 and TRBJ1-6; D is unclear. V was trimmed by 0 bases and J by 0 bases, leaving 10 bases between them. The CDR3 loop spans 17 amino acids. CDR1 is SGDLS and CDR2 is YYNGEE in the germline V gene. The CDR3 sequence is CASSVGGISSYNSPLHF. DNA for the CDR3: TGTGCCAGCAGCGTAGGCGGGATTAGCTCCTATAATTCACCCCTCCACTTT.

The rearrangement links TRBV7-2 to TRBJ1-4; D might be TRBD1 (5 bases). CDR3 length: 15 amino acids. V lost 3 bases and J 7 bases, leaving 15 bases between the germline ends. Germline V lookup: CDR1 SGHTA, CDR2 FQGNSA. The CDR3 sequence: CASSFIAGSGEKLFF. The CDR3 DNA reads as TGTGCCAGCAGCTTCATAGCAGGGTCAGGTGAAAAACTGTTTTTT.

V and J are TRBV6-5 and TRBJ1-4, with D unclear. The CDR3 spans 14 residues. Per the germline V gene, CDR1 is MNHEY and CDR2 is SVGAGI. V was clipped by 7 bases and J by 5 bases, with 14 bases between them. CDR3 DNA: TGTGCCAGCACTCCGGGAACGATGAATGAAAAACTGTTTTTT. As protein: CASTPGTMNEKLFF.

The chain uses TRBV7-3 and TRBJ1-6, with D hard to call. The V end was cut by 5 bases, the J end by 6 bases, with 11 bases between. Germline CDR1 reads SGHTA; CDR2 reads FQGTGA. The length of the CDR3 is 14 residues. CDR3 sequence: CASSLVGFNSPLHF. In DNA form, the CDR3 reads TGTGCCAGCAGCCTAGTCGGTTTTAATTCACCCCTCCACTTT. The full variable domain, rest sourced from reference TRBV7-3 and TRBJ1-6, is GAGVSQTPSNKVTEKGKYVELRCDPISGHTALYWYRQSLGQGPEFLIYFQGTGAADDSGLPNDRFFAVRPEGSVSTLKIQRTERGDSAVYLCASSLVGFNSPLHFGNGTRLTVT.

V usage is TRBV7-9 and J usage is TRBJ2-7; TRBD1 matches 10 bases. V shed 5 bases, J shed 13 bases, and the junction held 8 bases outside the gene matches. The CDR3 runs 12 residues. Germline CDR1 reads SEHNR; CDR2 reads FQNEAQ (reference sequence). The CDR3 protein is CASSPGQGWNYF. As DNA, the CDR3 is TGTGCCAGCAGCCCGGGACAGGGGTGGAATTACTTC.